This TCR beta chain was captured in a study of cytomegalovirus exposure and HLA in healthy donors. Germline CDR1 ENHRY, CDR2 SYGVKD. There are 12 residues in the CDR3. Trimming stripped 3 bases from V and 6 bases from J, with 5 bases between. General observations from the study: It was shown in a later analysis that HLA-associated TCR beta chains were more clonally expanded than other, equally common chains. Cytomegalovirus-associated status was assigned to around 160 TCR beta chains. Most of the TCR beta V segments (in an earlier analysis) were productive either about 87% or about 30% of the time.

Comments on this clone: Its antigen is as yet unknown.

It was with 60 Vbeta and 13 Jbeta primers that the PCR ran. How the authors handled the data: In a later analysis, tens of millions of unique TCR beta chains included roughly 11 million shared by two or more donors. TCRdb keeps only in-frame clones here, not all; method: immunoSEQ multiplex PCR. That table furnishes V, J and clone size, whereas the DNA furnished D and trimming. The sample holds about 150,000 clones, roughly 77% seen once. The sequence was obtained from a human donor in good health. Sample: PBMCs. The J gene is TRBJ2-2, the V gene TRBV10-3; D remains ambiguous. The CDR3 sequence: CAISESAGELFF. Here the CDR3 DNA reads TGTGCCATCAGTGAATCGGCCGGGGAGCTGTTTTTT.